These 20 T cell receptor beta chains were sequenced from one sample in a study of T cell repertoires in cytomegalovirus infection. TCRdb called the reads again in MiXCR, with one record for every CDR3 protein. The table includes some 400,000 distinct CDR3 sequences, approximately 30% detected once. Sample: PBMCs. These receptors were obtained from a human donor in good health (CMV status not recorded). Some clones in this sample may be carry-over from other donors' samples.

This chain uses TRBV12-3 or TRBV12-4 with TRBJ2-7, with D uncertain. V was trimmed by 7 bases and J by 2 bases, leaving 9 bases between them. The CDR3 consists of 12 residues. The CDR3 protein is CASTPGTYEQYF. The CDR3 DNA reads as TGTGCCAGCACCCCCGGTACCTACGAGCAGTACTTC.

This clonotype appeared a few times. This sequence joins TRBV4-1 and TRBJ1-2; D uncertain. V shed 1 base and J shed 4 bases, with 16 bases lying between them. The germline V gene has CDR1 MGHRA and CDR2 YSYEKL. CDR3 length: 16 residues. CDR3 residues: CASSQGVGGRAYGYTF. In DNA, the CDR3 is TGCGCCAGCAGCCAAGGGGTTGGTGGGCGTGCCTATGGCTACACCTTC.

This clonotype has a count of ten or more. The rearrangement uses TRBV6-1 and TRBJ1-1; possible D gene TRBD1, 6 bases. Trimming pared 0 bases from V and 7 bases from J, leaving 15 bases between. This CDR3 region has 15 residues. CDR1 and CDR2 (germline): MNHNS, SASEGT. DNA for the CDR3: TGTGCCAGCAGTGAAGCTGTGGGGGGCACCCTTGAAGCTTTCTTT. Protein: CASSEAVGGTLEAFF.

The chain employs TRBV12-3 or TRBV12-4 and TRBJ2-5; D is possibly TRBD1 or TRBD2 (5 bases each). V was clipped by 1 base and J by 5 bases, with 20 bases between them. CDR3 length: 17 residues. The CDR3 loop reads CASSLVADPTWGETQYF. CDR3 nucleotides: TGTGCCAGCAGTTTAGTCGCAGACCCAACCTGGGGGGAGACCCAGTACTTC.

The rearrangement links TRBV25-1 to TRBJ2-3; D remains ambiguous. The CDR3 is made up of 13 amino acids. CDR1 is MGHDK, CDR2 SYGVNS, per germline. The V end was cut by 2 bases, the J end by 0 bases, with 3 bases between. The CDR3 is CASSEDSTDTQYF. CDR3 nucleotide sequence: TGTGCCAGCAGTGAAGACAGCACAGATACGCAGTATTTT.

Concerning this clonotype: The germline gene is not matched at one end of the junction; a read error may be the cause. J is TRBJ1-2 and V is TRBV7-2; D gene ambiguous. This CDR3 spans 14 amino acids. Looked up from germline, CDR1 is SGHTA and CDR2 is FQGNSA. CDR3 region: CSSSVERFNYGYTF. The DNA for the CDR3 is TGTTCCAGCAGCGTCGAGAGATTTAACTATGGCTACACCTTC.

The chain recombines TRBV28 with TRBJ1-2, with D unresolved. CDR3 length: 13 residues. Germline CDR1 reads MDHEN; CDR2 reads SYDVKM. Trimming pared 1 base from V and 4 bases from J, leaving 7 bases between. The CDR3 loop is CASSLFVIYGYTF. The CDR3 DNA is TGTGCCAGCAGTTTATTTGTGATCTATGGCTACACCTTC.

Points on this clonotype: The junction departs from the called germline gene at one end, perhaps through a read error. The chain is built from TRBV12-3 or TRBV12-4 and TRBJ1-2; TRBD1 aligns across 8 bases. The CDR3 length is 13 residues. Here the CDR3 DNA reads TGTGCCAGCATCGAGCAGGGGGCGGATGGCGACACCTTC. Translated: CASIEQGADGDTF.

At least ten counts were recorded for this clonotype. J is TRBJ2-5 and V is TRBV7-8; D unclear. Deletions cut 5 bases from V and 3 bases from J, with 10 bases between. The CDR3 sequence is 13 residues long. CDR1 and CDR2 from the germline V gene are SGHVS and FQNEAQ. CDR3 amino acids: CASSPRAEETQYF. CDR3 nucleotides: TGTGCCAGCAGCCCCCGGGCCGAAGAGACCCAGTACTTC.

The rearrangement links TRBV20-1 to TRBJ1-5; D may be TRBD1 (5 bases). V shed 3 bases and J shed 3 bases, with 9 bases lying between them. Germline values: CDR1 DFQATT, CDR2 SNEGSKA (reference sequence). This CDR3 is 13 amino acids long. CDR3 in amino acids: CSASQGINQPQHF. The CDR3 nucleotides are TGCAGTGCTAGTCAGGGAATCAATCAGCCCCAGCATTTT.

This clonotype was recorded a few times. The chain recombines TRBV7-2 with TRBJ1-1; D unresolved. In germline, CDR1 is SGHTA, CDR2 FQGNSA. The CDR3 loop spans 15 amino acids. Trimming took off 5 bases at V and 0 bases at J, with 13 bases between the two ends. CDR3 coding DNA: TGTGCCAGCAGCATAAGGACGGGGATGAACACTGAAGCTTTCTTT. Its protein is CASSIRTGMNTEAFF.

The rearrangement joins TRBV4-1 to TRBJ1-1, with D perhaps TRBD1 (5 bases). This CDR3 is built from 14 residues. The germline V gene has CDR1 MGHRA and CDR2 YSYEKL. The V end lost 4 bases, the J end lost 11 bases, and 20 bases lay between the germline ends. Here the CDR3 DNA reads TGCGCCAGCAGCCCAAAAACAGGTATGAGGGAGGCTTTCTTT. It specifies CASSPKTGMREAFF.

This chain uses TRBV28 with TRBJ1-1; D is uncertain. Germline V gives CDR1 MDHEN, CDR2 SYDVKM. V dropped 10 bases and J dropped 4 bases, with 10 bases sitting between them. The CDR3 contains 11 residues. Here the CDR3 reads CAIRRGTEAFF. The CDR3 DNA sequence: TGTGCCATCAGGCGGGGCACTGAAGCTTTCTTT.

This clonotype was counted ten times or more. This sequence joins TRBV7-8 and TRBJ2-6, with 9 bases matching TRBD1. Germline V lookup: CDR1 SGHVS, CDR2 FQNEAQ. The CDR3 consists of 15 residues. The V segment lost 5 bases and the J segment 4 bases; nucleotides outside the gene matches: 3. Here the CDR3 reads CASSRTGDGANVLTF. Written as DNA, the CDR3 is TGTGCCAGCAGCCGGACAGGGGACGGGGCCAACGTCCTGACTTTC. The full variable domain, rest sourced from reference TRBV7-8 and TRBJ2-6, is GAGVSQSPRYKVAKRGQDVALRCDPISGHVSLFWYQQALGQGPEFLTYFQNEAQLDKSGLPSDRFFAERPEGSVSTLKIQRTQQEDSAVYLCASSRTGDGANVLTFGAGSRLTVL.

This sequence joins TRBV11-2 and TRBJ2-7, with D uncertain. Germline-derived CDR1 and CDR2 are SGHAT and FQNNGV. V was clipped by 2 bases and J by 5 bases, with 16 bases between them. The CDR3 contains 15 residues. The CDR3 DNA reads as TGTGCCAGCAGCTTAAAGTGGGTTGGGGTCAACGAGCAGTACTTC. It encodes CASSLKWVGVNEQYF.

Only a few counts were recorded for this clonotype. The chain uses TRBV6-5 and TRBJ2-7; the match to TRBD1 covers 8 bases. Germline V lookup: CDR1 MNHEY, CDR2 SVGAGI. The CDR3 runs 13 residues. The V gene end was trimmed by 6 bases and the J gene end by 12 bases; junction bases not matched to a gene: 13. CDR3 DNA sequence: TGTGCCAGCAGCCAAACCTCAGGACAGGGAGGGTACTTC. Translated, it gives CASSQTSGQGGYF.

This clonotype was detected a few times. This chain uses TRBV11-1 with TRBJ1-2; 7 positions agree with TRBD1. In germline, CDR1 is SGHAT, CDR2 FQDESV (reference sequence). The junction had 8 bases not matched to a gene; V was cut back by 3 bases and J by 4 bases. This CDR3 is built from 15 residues. The DNA of the CDR3 is TGTGCCAGCAGCTTCTCCGGGACAGACTTCTATGGCTACACCTTC. Encoded protein: CASSFSGTDFYGYTF. Looking up the rest from reference TRBV11-1 and TRBJ1-2 gives the full variable domain: EAEVAQSPRYKITEKSQAVAFWCDPISGHATLYWYRQILGQGPELLVQFQDESVVDDSQLPKDRFSAERLKGVDSTLKIQPAELGDSAMYLCASSFSGTDFYGYTFGSGTRLTVV.

This clonotype was counted between two and nine times. The rearrangement links TRBV5-6 to TRBJ1-2; D is perhaps TRBD1 (5 bases). CDR3 length: 15 amino acids. Per the germline V gene, CDR1 is SGHDT and CDR2 is YYEEEE. V gave up 4 bases and J gave up 7 bases, with 20 bases separating them. For the CDR3, the DNA is TGTGCCAGCAGCCTGGTCGGCGGGACGGGTATTGGCTACACCTTC. Translating it yields CASSLVGGTGIGYTF.

This clonotype was picked up a small number of times. A read error may be the cause here, since a much bigger clone is one base away. CDR3 region: CASSYDRVNEQFF. CDR3 coding DNA: TGTGCCAGCAGTTACGACAGGGTGAATGAGCAGTTCTTC. The rearrangement uses TRBV6-2 or TRBV6-3 and TRBJ2-1, with TRBD1 matching over 7 bases. V shed 2 bases, J shed 7 bases, and the junction held 2 bases outside the gene matches. The CDR3 covers 13 residues. Per germline, CDR1 MNHEY and CDR2 SVGEGT.

V gene TRBV4-1 combines with J gene TRBJ2-5, with no clear D. Germline assignment: CDR1 MGHRA and CDR2 YSYEKL. The CDR3 is made up of 14 amino acids. With 2 bases removed from V and 0 bases from J, the gap between germline ends came to 7 bases. The CDR3 DNA reads TGCGCCAGCAGCCAAACCGAAAACCAAGAGACCCAGTACTTC. It specifies CASSQTENQETQYF.